This TCR beta chain is from a study of blood T cell repertoires in COVID-19. The assay was immunoSEQ multiplex PCR, and TCRdb's table has in-frame clones only and misses some. The sample holds about 190,000 clones, 85% to 90% seen once. The CDR3 extends over 15 amino acids. Germline lookup yields CDR1 LNHDA and CDR2 SQIVND (reference sequence). Losses at the gene ends were 2 bases for V and 3 bases for J; bases not matched to a gene: 2. The sample was peripheral blood. This sequence joins TRBV19 and TRBJ2-3; TRBD2 aligns across 10 bases. The sequence was obtained from a man aged 45-65 years with acute or convalescent COVID-19. The CDR3, as DNA: TGTGCCAGTAGTATAAATAGCGGGAGGACAGATACGCAGTATTTT. Translation: CASSINSGRTDTQYF.